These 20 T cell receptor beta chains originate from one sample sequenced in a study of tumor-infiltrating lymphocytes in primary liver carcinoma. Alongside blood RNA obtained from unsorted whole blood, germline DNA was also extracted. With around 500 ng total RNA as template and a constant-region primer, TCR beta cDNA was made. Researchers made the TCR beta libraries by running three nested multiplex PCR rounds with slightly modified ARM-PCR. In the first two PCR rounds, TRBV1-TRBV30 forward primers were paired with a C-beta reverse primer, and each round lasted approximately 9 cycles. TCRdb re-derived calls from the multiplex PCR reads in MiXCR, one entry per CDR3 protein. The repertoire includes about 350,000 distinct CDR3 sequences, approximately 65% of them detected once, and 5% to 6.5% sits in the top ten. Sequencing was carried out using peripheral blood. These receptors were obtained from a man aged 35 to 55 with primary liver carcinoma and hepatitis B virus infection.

The CDR3 loop is CASSLRIDSYEQYF. The CDR3 nucleotides read TGTGCCAGCAGCTTGCGAATCGACTCCTACGAGCAGTACTTC. V and J are TRBV5-6 and TRBJ2-7; D not resolved. Germline V gene sequence: CDR1 SGHDT, CDR2 YYEEEE. The CDR3 extends over 14 amino acids. V lost 1 base and J lost 0, with 8 bases in between.

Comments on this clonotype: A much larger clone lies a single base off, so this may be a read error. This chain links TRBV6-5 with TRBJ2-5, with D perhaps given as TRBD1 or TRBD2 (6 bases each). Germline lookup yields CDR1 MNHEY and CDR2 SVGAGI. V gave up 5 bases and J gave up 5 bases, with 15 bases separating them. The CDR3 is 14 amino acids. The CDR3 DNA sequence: TGTGCCAGCAGTCGGAACGGAGGGGGGGAGACCCAGTACTTC. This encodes CASSRNGGGETQYF.

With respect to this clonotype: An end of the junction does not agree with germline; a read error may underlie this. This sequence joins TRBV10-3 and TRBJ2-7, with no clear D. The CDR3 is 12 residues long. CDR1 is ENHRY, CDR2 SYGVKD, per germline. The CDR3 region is CVISEAGREQYF. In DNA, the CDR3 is TGTGTCATCAGTGAAGCCGGGCGAGAGCAATACTTC.

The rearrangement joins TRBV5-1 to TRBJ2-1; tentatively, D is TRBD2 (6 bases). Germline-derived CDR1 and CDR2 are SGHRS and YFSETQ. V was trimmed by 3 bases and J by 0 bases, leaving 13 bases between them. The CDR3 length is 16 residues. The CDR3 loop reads CASSWKDGSSYNEQFF. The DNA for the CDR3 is TGCGCCAGCAGCTGGAAAGACGGGAGCTCCTACAATGAGCAGTTCTTC.

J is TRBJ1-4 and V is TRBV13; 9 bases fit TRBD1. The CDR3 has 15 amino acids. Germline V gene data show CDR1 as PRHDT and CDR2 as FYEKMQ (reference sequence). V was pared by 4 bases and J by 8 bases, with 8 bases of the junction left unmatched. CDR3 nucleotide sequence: TGTGCCAGCAGCTCCCGGACAGGGGAAGGGGAAAAACTGTTTTTT. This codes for CASSSRTGEGEKLFF.

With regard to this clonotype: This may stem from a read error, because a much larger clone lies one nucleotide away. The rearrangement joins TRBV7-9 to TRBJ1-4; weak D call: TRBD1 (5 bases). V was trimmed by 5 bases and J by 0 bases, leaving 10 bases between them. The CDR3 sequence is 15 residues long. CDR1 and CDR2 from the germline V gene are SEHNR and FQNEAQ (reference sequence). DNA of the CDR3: TGTGCCAGCAGCCCCATGGGGCCAACTAATGAAAAACTGTTTTTT. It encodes CASSPMGPTNEKLFF.

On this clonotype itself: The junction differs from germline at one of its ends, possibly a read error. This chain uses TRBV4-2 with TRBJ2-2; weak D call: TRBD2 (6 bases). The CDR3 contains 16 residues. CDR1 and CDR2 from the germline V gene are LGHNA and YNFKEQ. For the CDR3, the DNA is TGTGCCAGCAGCCAAGATATGATAGAGAACACCGGGGGGCTGTTTTTT. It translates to CASSQDMIENTGGLFF.

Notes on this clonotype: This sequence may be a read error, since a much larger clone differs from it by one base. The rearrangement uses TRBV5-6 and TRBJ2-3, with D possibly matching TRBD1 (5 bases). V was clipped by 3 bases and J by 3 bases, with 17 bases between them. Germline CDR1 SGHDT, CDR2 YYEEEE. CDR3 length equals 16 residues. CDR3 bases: TGTGCCAGCAGCTGGACAAGTCAAGGGGTGACAGATACGCAGTATTTT. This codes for CASSWTSQGVTDTQYF.

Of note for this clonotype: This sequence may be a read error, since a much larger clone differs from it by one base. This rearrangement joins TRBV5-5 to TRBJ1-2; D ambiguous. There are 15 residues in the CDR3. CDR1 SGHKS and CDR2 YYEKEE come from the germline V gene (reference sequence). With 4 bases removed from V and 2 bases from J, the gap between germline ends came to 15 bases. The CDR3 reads CASSAEFHRNYGYTF. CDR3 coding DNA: TGTGCCAGCAGCGCCGAGTTTCATCGAAACTATGGCTACACCTTC.

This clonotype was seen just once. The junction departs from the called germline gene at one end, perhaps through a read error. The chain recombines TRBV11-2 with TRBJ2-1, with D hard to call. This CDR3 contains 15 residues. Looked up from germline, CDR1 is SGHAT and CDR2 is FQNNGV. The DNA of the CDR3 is TGTGCCAGCAGCCCCCAGCGCGAGGTATTGGGTGAGCAGTGCTTC. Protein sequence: CASSPQREVLGEQCF.

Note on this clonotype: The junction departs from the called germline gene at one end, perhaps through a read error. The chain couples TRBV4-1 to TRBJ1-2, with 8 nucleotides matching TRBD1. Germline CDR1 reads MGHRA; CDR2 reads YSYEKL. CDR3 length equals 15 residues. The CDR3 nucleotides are TGCACCAGCAGCCGAGGACAGGGACTTTCCGATGACTACACCTTC. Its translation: CTSSRGQGLSDDYTF.

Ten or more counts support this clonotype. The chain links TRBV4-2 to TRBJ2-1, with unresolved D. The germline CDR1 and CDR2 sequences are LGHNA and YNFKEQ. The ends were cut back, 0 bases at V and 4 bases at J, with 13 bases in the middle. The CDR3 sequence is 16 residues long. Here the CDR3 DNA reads TGTGCCAGCAGCCAAGAGGTGGCGGTAGGGTACAATGAGCAGTTCTTC. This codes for CASSQEVAVGYNEQFF.

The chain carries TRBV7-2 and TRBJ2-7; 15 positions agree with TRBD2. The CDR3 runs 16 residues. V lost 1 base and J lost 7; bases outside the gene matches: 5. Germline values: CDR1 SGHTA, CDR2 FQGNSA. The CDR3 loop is CASSLEGTSGRFEQYF. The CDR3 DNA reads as TGTGCCAGCAGCTTAGAGGGGACTAGCGGGAGGTTTGAGCAGTACTTC.

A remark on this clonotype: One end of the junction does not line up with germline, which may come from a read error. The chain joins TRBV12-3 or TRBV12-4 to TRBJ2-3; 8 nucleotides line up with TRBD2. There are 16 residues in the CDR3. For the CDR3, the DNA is TGTGCCAACACCTCGGGGAGGAGCGGGGGCACAGATATGCAGTATTTT. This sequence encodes CANTSGRSGGTDMQYF.

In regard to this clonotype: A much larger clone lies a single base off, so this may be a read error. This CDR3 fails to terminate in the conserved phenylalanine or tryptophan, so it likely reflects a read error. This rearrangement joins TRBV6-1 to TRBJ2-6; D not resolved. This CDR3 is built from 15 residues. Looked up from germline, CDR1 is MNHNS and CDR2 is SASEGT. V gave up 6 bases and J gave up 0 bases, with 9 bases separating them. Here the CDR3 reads CASRSIGSGANVLTL. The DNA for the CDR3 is TGTGCCAGCAGATCAATAGGCTCTGGGGCCAACGTCCTGACTTTA.

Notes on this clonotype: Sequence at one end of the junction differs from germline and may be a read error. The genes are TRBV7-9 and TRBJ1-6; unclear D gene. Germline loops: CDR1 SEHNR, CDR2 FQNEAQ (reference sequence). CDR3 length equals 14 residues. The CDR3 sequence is CASSLDTESSSLHF. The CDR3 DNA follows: TGTGCCAGCAGCTTAGATACAGAGAGTTCATCCCTCCACTTT.

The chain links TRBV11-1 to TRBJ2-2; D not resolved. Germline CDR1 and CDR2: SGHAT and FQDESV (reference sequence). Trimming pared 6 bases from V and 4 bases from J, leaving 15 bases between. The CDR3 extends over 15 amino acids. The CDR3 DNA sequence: TGTGCCAGCAGTTCCAGGAGTTCGTTCACCGGGGAGCTGTTTTTT. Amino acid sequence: CASSSRSSFTGELFF.

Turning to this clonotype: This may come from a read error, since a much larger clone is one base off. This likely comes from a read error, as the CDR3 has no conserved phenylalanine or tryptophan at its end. For the CDR3, the DNA is TGTGCCAGCCACAGACTAGCGGACTCCTACAATGAGCAGTTCTTA. It specifies CASHRLADSYNEQFL. The rearrangement uses TRBV6-2 or TRBV6-3 and TRBJ2-1; the match to TRBD2 covers 9 bases. The V segment lost 8 bases and the J segment 0 bases; nucleotides outside the gene matches: 5. The CDR3 runs to 15 residues. The germline V gene encodes CDR1 MNHEY and CDR2 SVGEGT.

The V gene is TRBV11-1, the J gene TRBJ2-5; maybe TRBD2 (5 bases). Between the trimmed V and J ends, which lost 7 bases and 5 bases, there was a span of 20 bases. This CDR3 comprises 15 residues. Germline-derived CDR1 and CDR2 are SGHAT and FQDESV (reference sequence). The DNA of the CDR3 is TGTGCCAGCATCAAACCCCCCGGACTGCAGGAGACCCAGTACTTC. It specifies CASIKPPGLQETQYF.

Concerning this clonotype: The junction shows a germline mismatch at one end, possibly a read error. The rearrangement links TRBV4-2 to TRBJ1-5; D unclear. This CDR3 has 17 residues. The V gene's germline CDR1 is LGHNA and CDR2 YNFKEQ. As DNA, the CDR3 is TGTGCCAGCGGCCAACAAATGACACTTTATAGTAATCAGCCCCAGCATTTT. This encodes CASGQQMTLYSNQPQHF.